Each of the 9 T cell receptor beta chains below was sequenced from the same sample in a study of cytomegalovirus exposure and HLA in healthy donors. Researchers ran the PCR with 60 Vbeta and 13 Jbeta primers. The table came from immunoSEQ multiplex PCR; TCRdb's copy has only in-frame clones and leaves some out. The data hold 95,000 to 150,000 clones, with roughly 80% observed a single time. The sample comprised PBMCs. These receptors were collected from a man aged 30 to 45 in good health and CMV-seronegative.

The V and J genes are TRBV5-1 and TRBJ1-4; a possible D gene is TRBD1 (5 bases). CDR3 length: 15 residues. V was shortened by 6 bases and J by 8 bases, with 20 bases between the two germline ends. The V gene's germline CDR1 is SGHRS and CDR2 YFSETQ. CDR3 sequence: CASTTGQGQWEKLFF. As DNA, the CDR3 is TGCGCCAGCACCACCGGGCAGGGTCAATGGGAAAAACTGTTTTTT.

The gene calls are TRBV28 and TRBJ1-2; 8 bases are shared with TRBD1. This CDR3 contains 14 residues. Germline CDR1 MDHEN, CDR2 SYDVKM. With 9 bases clipped from V and 8 bases from J, the junction kept 14 bases outside the gene matches. Here the CDR3 reads CASHPSGGLKGYTF. The CDR3 DNA follows: TGTGCCAGTCACCCGTCAGGGGGCCTTAAAGGCTACACCTTC.

The chain recombines TRBV7-8 with TRBJ2-3, with a possible D match to TRBD1 (6 bases). Per the germline V gene, CDR1 is SGHVS and CDR2 is FQNEAQ. The CDR3 has 15 residues. Trimming pared 5 bases from V and 0 bases from J, leaving 12 bases between. In DNA, the CDR3 is TGTGCCAGCAGCATCATGAGGGGGAGCACAGATACGCAGTATTTT. Protein product: CASSIMRGSTDTQYF.

This rearrangement joins TRBV7-2 to TRBJ1-3; D not resolved. Germline V gives CDR1 SGHTA, CDR2 FQGNSA. With 1 base removed from V and 0 bases from J, the gap between germline ends came to 16 bases. This CDR3 spans 18 amino acids. CDR3 loop: CASSLVGRGSTSGNTIYF. In DNA, the CDR3 is TGTGCCAGCAGCTTAGTAGGGCGGGGAAGTACCTCTGGAAACACCATATATTTT.

The chain links TRBV9 to TRBJ2-2; 8 positions match TRBD1. V dropped 3 bases and J dropped 3; count of bases not matched to a gene: 4. This CDR3 comprises 15 residues. From germline, CDR1 is SGDLS and CDR2 YYNGEE. DNA for the CDR3: TGTGCCAGCAGCGCGCAGGGGGCTCACACCGGGGAGCTGTTTTTT. Its translation: CASSAQGAHTGELFF.

This clone has a handful of counts. The genes are TRBV28 and TRBJ1-2; perhaps TRBD1 as D (5 bases). CDR1 is MDHEN, CDR2 SYDVKM, per germline. The CDR3 totals 14 residues. Trimming removed 1 base from V and 8 bases from J, with 14 bases in between. The CDR3, as DNA: TGTGCCAGCAGTTTATCCCTCCCAGGGCGGGGCTACACCTTC. Amino acids: CASSLSLPGRGYTF.

The chain employs TRBV5-6 and TRBJ2-7; tentative D call: TRBD2 (6 bases). Per the germline V gene, CDR1 is SGHDT and CDR2 is YYEEEE. The V gene lost 4 bases and the J gene lost 4 bases, with 12 bases spanning the gap. CDR3 length equals 13 residues. CDR3 region: CASSPPGRYEQYF. The CDR3 nucleotides read TGTGCCAGCAGCCCTCCGGGGAGGTACGAGCAGTACTTC.

This rearrangement joins TRBV9 to TRBJ2-7; TRBD2 aligns across 10 bases. Germline V CDR1 and CDR2: SGDLS, YYNGEE. The V and J ends lost 4 bases and 0 bases, in that order; junction bases with no gene match: 7. This CDR3 has 16 residues. CDR3 region: CASSMLAGATSYEQYF. In DNA, the CDR3 is TGTGCCAGCAGCATGCTAGCGGGGGCCACCTCCTACGAGCAGTACTTC.

This chain links TRBV28 with TRBJ2-3; D possibly corresponds to TRBD2 (6 bases). Trimming cost V 4 bases and J 3 bases, with 14 bases left between them. This CDR3 has 15 amino acids. CDR1 is MDHEN, CDR2 SYDVKM, per germline. The CDR3 here is CASSSLGGVTDTQYF. CDR3 bases: TGTGCCAGCAGTTCCTTGGGCGGGGTGACAGATACGCAGTATTTT.